This entry is about one TCR beta chain. This CDR3 is built from 13 residues. The ends were cut back, 5 bases at V and 4 bases at J, with 12 bases in the middle. Germline-derived CDR1 and CDR2 are SEHNR and FQNEAQ (reference sequence). The sample belongs to a study of blood T cell repertoires in COVID-19. Study overall: T cells, B-cell-depleted T cells, or PBMCs supplied cDNA or gDNA.

Libraries were prepared by immunoSEQ multiplex PCR; TCRdb keeps only in-frame clonotypes and omits some of them. The repertoire holds some 290,000 clones, 83% seen once, with about 4.9% in the top ten. The gene calls are TRBV7-9 and TRBJ2-7; D is undetermined. The sequence was collected from a man aged 60-69 years who had recovered from COVID-19. The sequenced material came from peripheral blood. The CDR3 sequence is CASSRLRLYEQYF. The CDR3 DNA sequence: TGTGCCAGCAGCCGTCTACGCTTATACGAGCAGTACTTC.